These 14 T cell receptor beta chains were all obtained from the same sample, sequenced in a study of technical replicates of blood from a few donors. TCRdb's table, derived via immunoSEQ multiplex PCR, lists solely in-frame clones and lacks some. Of more than 90,000 clones listed, 90% to 96% were seen once; the top ten hold 0.2% to 0.25%. Sequenced material: T cells isolated from PBMCs. The receptor source for this set is a human donor in good health.

The chain uses TRBV27 and TRBJ2-1; 9 bases agree with TRBD2. Germline V gene lookup returns CDR1 MNHEY and CDR2 SMNVEV (reference sequence). This CDR3 spans 16 amino acids. Losses at the gene ends were 2 bases for V and 7 bases for J; bases not matched to a gene: 9. CDR3 coding DNA: TGTGCCAGCAGTTTAGATAATAGCGGGAGTATTAATGAGCAGTTCTTC. Protein product: CASSLDNSGSINEQFF.

The CDR3 here is CASTPQPGVSGNTIYF. The DNA of the CDR3 is TGTGCCAGCACCCCTCAGCCAGGGGTTTCGGGAAACACCATATATTTT. The chain carries TRBV11-2 and TRBJ1-3; a possible D gene is TRBD1 (6 bases). Between the trimmed V and J ends, which lost 7 bases and 4 bases, there was a span of 20 bases. The germline V gene encodes CDR1 SGHAT and CDR2 FQNNGV. This CDR3 spans 16 amino acids.

The V and J genes are TRBV7-9 and TRBJ1-1, with TRBD1 matching 11 bases. Germline loops: CDR1 SEHNR, CDR2 FQNEAQ (reference sequence). J lost 7 bases, V lost 2 bases, and 3 bases had no gene match. The CDR3 sequence is 14 residues long. The CDR3 DNA reads as TGTGCCAGCAGCTTAACCGGGACAGGGGGTGAAGCTTTCTTT. This translates into CASSLTGTGGEAFF.

V gene TRBV11-2 combines with J gene TRBJ2-5, with 9 bases aligning to TRBD2. The CDR3 runs 15 residues. J was trimmed by 1 base and V by 5 bases; bases with no gene match: 5. CDR1 SGHAT and CDR2 FQNNGV come from the germline V gene. CDR3 bases: TGTGCCAGCAGCCCGACTAGCGGATTCCAAGAGACCCAGTACTTC. This encodes CASSPTSGFQETQYF. The entire variable domain, with the rest obtained from reference TRBV11-2 and TRBJ2-5, is as follows: EAGVAQSPRYKIIEKRQSVAFWCNPISGHATLYWYQQILGQGPKLLIQFQNNGVVDDSQLPKDRFSAERLKGVDSTLKIQPAKLEDSAVYLCASSPTSGFQETQYFGPGTRLLVL.

The count of this clone is one. CDR3 sequence: CASSQDLLGSGLIGSYNEQFF. For the CDR3, the DNA is TGTGCCAGCAGCCAAGATCTCCTCGGTAGCGGACTGATTGGCTCCTACAATGAGCAGTTCTTC. The rearrangement uses TRBV4-2 and TRBJ2-1; weak D call: TRBD2 (6 bases). This CDR3 spans 21 amino acids. Trimming left V 0 bases short and J 0 bases short, with 24 bases between. Germline V gene sequence: CDR1 LGHNA, CDR2 YNFKEQ.

This clone was seen more than once but under ten times. The V gene is TRBV19, the J gene TRBJ1-5, with TRBD1 matching over 10 bases. Per germline, CDR1 LNHDA and CDR2 SQIVND (reference sequence). The CDR3 length is 16 residues. With 3 bases clipped from V and 7 bases from J, the junction kept 9 bases outside the gene matches. The CDR3 DNA follows: TGTGCCAGTAGTATGACAGGGGGCCTTGCAGGGCAGCCCCAGCATTTT. It is translated as CASSMTGGLAGQPQHF.

The J gene is TRBJ2-3, the V gene TRBV5-1, with 9 bases lining up with TRBD2. The CDR3 consists of 16 residues. The V gene's germline CDR1 is SGHRS and CDR2 YFSETQ. The J segment lost 2 bases and the V segment lost 0 bases, leaving 4 bases of the junction unmatched. CDR3: CASSLALAGTTDTQYF. The CDR3 region has the DNA TGCGCCAGCAGCTTGGCTCTAGCGGGGACCACAGATACGCAGTATTTT.

The V and J genes are TRBV5-6 and TRBJ1-1; 8 bases are shared with TRBD1. Germline assignment: CDR1 SGHDT and CDR2 YYEEEE. CDR3 length: 16 amino acids. The ends lost 3 bases at V and 0 bases at J; junction bases unmatched: 7. CDR3 sequence reads: CASSSWTGTLNTEAFF. For the CDR3, the DNA is TGTGCCAGCAGCTCTTGGACAGGGACTCTGAACACTGAAGCTTTCTTT.

V gene TRBV6-5 combines with J gene TRBJ1-4; possibly TRBD1 for D (5 bases). The CDR3 extends over 13 amino acids. V was cut by 2 bases and J by 7 bases, with 8 bases left in between. Per the germline V gene, CDR1 is MNHEY and CDR2 is SVGAGI. The CDR3 nucleotides are TGTGCCAGCAGTTACAGGGGTGCTGAAAAACTGTTTTTT. Its translation is CASSYRGAEKLFF.

The gene calls are TRBV2 and TRBJ1-5, with D possibly TRBD1 on 5 matching bases. The CDR3 sequence is 15 residues long. Per germline, CDR1 SNHLY and CDR2 FYNNEI. The germline V and J ends were trimmed by 7 bases and 5 bases, with 18 bases remaining between them. The CDR3 is CASTPPGGVDQPQHF. CDR3 bases: TGTGCCAGCACCCCCCCGGGAGGGGTGGATCAGCCCCAGCATTTT. The full variable domain, in which reference TRBV2 and TRBJ1-5 provide the parts outside the CDR3, is EPEVTQTPSHQVTQMGQEVILRCVPISNHLYFYWYRQILGQKVEFLVSFYNNEISEKSEIFDDQFSVERPDGSNFTLKIRSTKLEDSAMYFCASTPPGGVDQPQHFGDGTRLSIL.

This chain uses TRBV11-2 with TRBJ1-1; no definite D call. V was shortened by 3 bases and J by 4 bases, with 9 bases between the two germline ends. The CDR3 consists of 13 residues. The germline gives CDR1 SGHAT, CDR2 FQNNGV. The DNA for the CDR3 is TGTGCCAGCAGCTTCACGGTTGGCACTGAAGCTTTCTTT. Protein sequence: CASSFTVGTEAFF.

V usage is TRBV7-9 and J usage is TRBJ2-5; 11 bases fit TRBD2. Looked up from germline, CDR1 is SEHNR and CDR2 is FQNEAQ (reference sequence). CDR3 length: 18 residues. With V trimmed by 3 bases and J by 5 bases, 14 bases remained unmatched. This chain's CDR3 is CASSLTSVAGGPWETQYF. CDR3 DNA sequence: TGTGCCAGCAGCTTGACCTCCGTAGCGGGAGGGCCTTGGGAGACCCAGTACTTC.

The chain joins TRBV28 to TRBJ1-2; D gene uncertain. Looked up from germline, CDR1 is MDHEN and CDR2 is SYDVKM. Trimming removed 4 bases from V and 4 bases from J, with 13 bases in between. The CDR3 has 14 amino acids. This CDR3 is CASSSPSGPYGYTF. CDR3 nucleotide sequence: TGTGCCAGCAGTTCCCCAAGTGGCCCCTATGGCTACACCTTC.

This clone was observed a single time. This chain links TRBV28 with TRBJ2-1; D remains unclear. Germline CDR1 MDHEN, CDR2 SYDVKM. This CDR3 is 12 amino acids long. V was trimmed by 3 bases and J by 6 bases, leaving 6 bases between them. The CDR3 protein is CASSFLGNEQFF. CDR3 sequence (DNA): TGTGCCAGCAGTTTTCTAGGCAATGAGCAGTTCTTC.